This TCR beta chain emerged from a study of T cell responses to AZD1222 COVID-19 vaccine. Assay: immunoSEQ multiplex PCR; the TCRdb copy retains only in-frame clones and omits some. The sample lists some 130,000 clones, 85% to 95% occurring once. V trimming: 1 base; J trimming: 4 bases; junction bases outside the gene matches: 0. CDR3 size: 13 residues. Germline assignment: CDR1 SGHTA and CDR2 FQGNSA. To note about this clone: This sample includes further DNA sequences coding for the same CDR3.

The rearrangement uses TRBV7-2 and TRBJ2-5; 7 bases map to TRBD2. The source of this sequence is an adult who received the AZD1222 COVID-19 vaccine. The source was peripheral blood, collected 28 days after the second AZD1222 dose. CDR3 amino acids: CASSLGGGETQYF. CDR3 coding DNA: TGTGCCAGCAGCTTAGGCGGGGGAGAGACCCAGTACTTC.